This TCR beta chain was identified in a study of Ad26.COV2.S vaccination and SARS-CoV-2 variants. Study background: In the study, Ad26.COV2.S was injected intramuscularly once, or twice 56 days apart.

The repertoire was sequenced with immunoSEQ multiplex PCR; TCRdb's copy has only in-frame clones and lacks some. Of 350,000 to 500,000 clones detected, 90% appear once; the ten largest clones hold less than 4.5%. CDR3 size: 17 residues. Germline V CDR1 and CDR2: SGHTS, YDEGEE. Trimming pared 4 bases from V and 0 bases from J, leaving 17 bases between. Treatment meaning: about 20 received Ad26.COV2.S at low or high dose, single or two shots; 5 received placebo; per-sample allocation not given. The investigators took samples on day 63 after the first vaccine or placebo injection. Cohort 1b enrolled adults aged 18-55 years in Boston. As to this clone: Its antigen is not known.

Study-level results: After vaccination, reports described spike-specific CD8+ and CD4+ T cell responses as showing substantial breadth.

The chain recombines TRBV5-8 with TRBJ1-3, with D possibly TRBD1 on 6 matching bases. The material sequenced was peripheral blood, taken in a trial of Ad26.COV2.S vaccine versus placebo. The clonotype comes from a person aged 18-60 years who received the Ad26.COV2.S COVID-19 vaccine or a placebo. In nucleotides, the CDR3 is TGTGCCAGCAGCCCCCTGAACGGGGGCCTCTCTGGAAACACCATATATTTT. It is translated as CASSPLNGGLSGNTIYF.